The 5 T cell receptor beta chains in this list originate from one sample, sequenced in a study of blood T cell repertoires in COVID-19 (dated by TCRdb to about 2020). Preparation of the library involved the immunoSEQ multiplex PCR assay. TCRdb re-hosts the immuneACCESS table, in-frame sequences only. Its copies lack some clones; in the studies checked, an unresolved V gene accounts for under half of them, and the cause for the rest is not known. The sample records 200,000 to 250,000 clones, approximately 86% of which are singletons. The top ten clones comprise around 1.3% of the sample. Sequenced material: peripheral blood. The receptors shown here come from a woman between 25 and 40 years old with COVID-19, enrolled during active disease.

A word on this clone: Other DNA sequences in the same sample also yield this CDR3. The chain links TRBV12-3 or TRBV12-4 to TRBJ2-1; D possibly corresponds to TRBD1 (5 bases). Trimming removed 6 bases at V and 4 bases at J, with 10 bases between. The CDR3 runs to 13 residues. The CDR3 region is CASRLDSYNEQFF. The CDR3 region has the DNA TGTGCCAGCAGACTCGACAGTTACAATGAGCAGTTCTTC.

The gene calls are TRBV4-1 and TRBJ1-3; tentatively, D is TRBD1 (5 bases). The CDR3 has 16 amino acids. Trimming pared 3 bases from V and 0 bases from J, leaving 12 bases between. CDR1 and CDR2 (germline): MGHRA, YSYEKL. The CDR3 DNA is TGCGCCAGCAGCCAGGAGCCAGGGTACTCTGGAAACACCATATATTTT. Protein product: CASSQEPGYSGNTIYF.

The genes are TRBV7-2 and TRBJ2-1, with 13 bases aligning to TRBD2. Germline V gene data show CDR1 as SGHTA and CDR2 as FQGNSA. This CDR3 has 16 residues. V lost 5 bases to trimming and J lost 1 base; unmatched junction nucleotides: 2. This CDR3 is CASSLGLAGSYNEQFF. The CDR3 bases are TGTGCCAGCAGCCTGGGACTAGCGGGGTCCTACAATGAGCAGTTCTTC.

The V gene is TRBV9, the J gene TRBJ1-5, with a tentative D call TRBD1 (5 bases). The germline V gene has CDR1 SGDLS and CDR2 YYNGEE. The CDR3 runs 15 residues. V was cut by 0 bases and J by 6 bases, with 13 bases left in between. CDR3 sequence: CASSVGAQGGQPQHF. In DNA form, the CDR3 reads TGTGCCAGCAGCGTAGGGGCCCAGGGAGGTCAGCCCCAGCATTTT. The full variable domain, in which reference TRBV9 and TRBJ1-5 provide the parts outside the CDR3, is DSGVTQTPKHLITATGQRVTLRCSPRSGDLSVYWYQQSLDQGLQFLIQYYNGEERAKGNILERFSAQQFPDLHSELNLSSLELGDSALYFCASSVGAQGGQPQHFGDGTRLSIL.

This clone is a singleton in its sample. CDR3 nucleotide sequence: TGTGCCAGCAGCAAGGATGGACATTTCCCGGATGGCTACACCTTC. Translation gives CASSKDGHFPDGYTF. The chain recombines TRBV5-4 with TRBJ1-2; D is possibly TRBD1 (5 bases). V gave up 4 bases and J gave up 6 bases, with 19 bases separating them. The CDR3 sequence is 15 residues long. Germline V CDR1 and CDR2: SGHNT, YYREEE (reference sequence).